These T cell receptor beta chains were read from a single sample in a study of T-cell reconstitution after alpha-beta-depleted transplantation in children. TCRdb recomputed calls from the PCR reads with MiXCR, one row per CDR3 protein. The data contain hundreds of thousands of distinct CDR3 sequences, about 11% of them singletons. Sequenced here: PBMCs from the stem cell graft donor, sampled from the stem cell graft. These receptor sequences come from a human donor who donated a stem cell graft to a child with acute myeloid leukemia. Each CDR3 is given with its conserved first and last residue. D genes are given only for firm matches. Clone size appears in some rows only: once, few, many, or a class for an expanded clone.

. TRBJ1-1 . TRBV30 13 TGTGCCTGGAGGGAAAACAGGAACACTGAAGCTTTCTTT CAWRENRNTEAFF
TRBD1 TRBJ1-1 many TRBV4-1 16 TGCGCCAGCAGCCAAGGCCCGGGACAGAAGAACACTGAAGCTTTCTTT CASSQGPGQKNTEAFF
TRBD2 TRBJ2-1 many TRBV5-1 17 TGCGCCAGCAGCGGAATAAGTAGCGGGAGTATAATGGGTGAGCAGTTCTTC CASSGISSGSIMGEQFF
. TRBJ2-1 . TRBV7-3 13 TGTGCCAGCAGCCTCGACAGGATCAATGAGCAGTTCTTC CASSLDRINEQFF
. TRBJ1-1 many TRBV28 12 TGTGCCAGCAGAGCACCCGGGGGAGGGGCTTTCTTT CASRAPGGGAFF
TRBD1 TRBJ2-7 few TRBV6-5 14 TGTGCCAGCAGAAGACAGGGTCCCACGTACGAGCAGTACTTC CASRRQGPTYEQYF
TRBD2 TRBJ2-3 many TRBV20-1 15 TGCAGTGCCGACCTAGGACTAGCGGGTCAAGATACGCAGTATTTT CSADLGLAGQDTQYF
. TRBJ1-2 few TRBV27 15 TGTGCCAGCAGCCCTCGGGGGGACCCCTCCTATGGCTACACCTTC CASSPRGDPSYGYTF
TRBD1 TRBJ2-5 . TRBV24-1 15 TGTGCCACCAGTGATCTCGGGACAGGGAAAGAGACCCAGTACTTC CATSDLGTGKETQYF
. TRBJ1-6 many TRBV20-1 14 TGCAGTGTCGATAATCAGGGTTATAATTCACCCCTCCACTTT CSVDNQGYNSPLHF
. TRBJ1-2 many TRBV7-9 13 TGTGCCAGCAGCTCCTACAGAAACTATGGCTACACCTTC CASSSYRNYGYTF
. TRBJ2-1 many TRBV28 12 TGTGCCAGCACCCCGACCCTGGGCTACGGGTTCTTC CASTPTLGYGFF
. TRBJ2-1 few TRBV30 13 TGTGCCTGGAGGAAGGGAGCCTACAATGAGCAGTTCTTC CAWRKGAYNEQFF
. TRBJ2-3 many TRBV7-6 15 TGTGCCAGCAGCTTATATGGGGAGCCGGGACTCACGCAGTATTTT CASSLYGEPGLTQYF
TRBD1 TRBJ1-1 . TRBV19 12 TGTGCCAGCCGACAGGGGATGACTGAAGCTTTCTTT CASRQGMTEAFF
TRBD2 TRBJ2-7 many TRBV5-1 18 TGCGCCAGCAGCCTGTCCGGAGGGGGAGCGGGAGGAACCTACGAGCAGTACTTC CASSLSGGGAGGTYEQYF
. TRBJ2-5 . TRBV7-9 15 TGTGCCAGCAGCGCGGGACTTTTGCGGCTCGAGACCCAGTACTTC CASSAGLLRLETQYF
TRBD2 TRBJ2-5 many TRBV5-1 14 TGCGCCAGCACCCTTGGCGGGAGCCAAGAGACCCAGTACTTC CASTLGGSQETQYF
TRBD1 TRBJ1-3 many TRBV9 15 TGTGCCAGCAGCCTCGGGACAGTCTCTGGAAACACCATATATTTT CASSLGTVSGNTIYF
TRBD1 TRBJ2-2 few TRBV7-9 16 TGTGCCAGCAGCTTTCCGGGACAGGGAAAGGCCGGGGAGCTGTTTTTT CASSFPGQGKAGELFF
TRBD1 TRBJ1-1 few TRBV18 15 TGTGCCAGCTCACTACAGGGGGCAGGATACACTGAAGCTTTCTTT CASSLQGAGYTEAFF
TRBD1 TRBJ2-5 . TRBV20-1 18 TGCAGTGCTGGCCCGCCGGGACAGGGGGCGCTGGTAATGGAGACCCAGTACTTC CSAGPPGQGALVMETQYF
TRBD2 TRBJ2-7 few TRBV27 16 TGTGCCAGCAGTTTGCGGACTAGCTCCAGGCCCTACGAGCAGTACTTC CASSLRTSSRPYEQYF
TRBD1 TRBJ2-1 few TRBV5-5 14 TGTGCCAGCAGAGAGGACAGGTTGGGGAATGAGCAGTTCTTC CASREDRLGNEQFF
TRBD2 TRBJ2-2 . TRBV2 15 TGTGCCAGCACCAAGAGAGCGGGAGTCGCCGGGGAGCTGTTTTTT CASTKRAGVAGELFF
TRBD1 TRBJ2-7 many TRBV4-3 15 TGCGCCAGCAGCCAAGATAGGACAGGGGGCTACGAGCAGTACTTC CASSQDRTGGYEQYF
. TRBJ2-7 many TRBV19 15 TGTGCCAGTAGTATAGAGAGACTACCGGTCCACGAGCAGTACTTC CASSIERLPVHEQYF
. TRBJ2-2 few TRBV3-1 14 TGTGCCAGCAGCCAACTTGGTCCCACCGGGGAGCTGTTTTTT CASSQLGPTGELFF
. TRBJ2-7 few TRBV7-2 15 TGTGCCAGCAGCTCCCCTGGCATAGGCGTGTACGAGCAGTACTTC CASSSPGIGVYEQYF
. TRBJ1-1 . TRBV6-5 16 TGTGCCAGCAGTTACGGGGCAGACCCCATGAACACTGAAGCTTTCTTT CASSYGADPMNTEAFF
. TRBJ2-7 many TRBV12-3/TRBV12-4 11 TGTGCCAGCAGGATGACCTACGAGCAGTACTTC CASRMTYEQYF
. TRBJ2-2 many TRBV9 15 TGTGCCAGCTCACCACGAACGGGGAACACCGGGGAGCTGTTTTTT CASSPRTGNTGELFF
. TRBJ2-2 . TRBV20-1 18 TGCAGTGCTAGAGATCTCCAACGTGGCGGATCGAACACCGGGGAGCTGTTTTTT CSARDLQRGGSNTGELFF
. TRBJ1-4 . TRBV3-1 18 TGTACCAGCAGTCCTCGTCAGGCCCCAGGGACAACTAATGAAAAACTGTTTTTT CTSSPRQAPGTTNEKLFF
. TRBJ2-1 . TRBV20-1 14 TGCAGTGCTCCATCTCCGGGACTTTACAATGAGCAGTTCTTC CSAPSPGLYNEQFF
TRBD2 TRBJ2-1 . TRBV7-3 16 TGTGCCAGCAGCTTAACGGCAGCGGGAGGGCGGAATGAGCAGTTCTTC CASSLTAAGGRNEQFF
TRBD2 TRBJ2-3 many TRBV20-1 14 TGCAGTGCTAACATGGGACTAGGATCAGATACGCAGTATTTT CSANMGLGSDTQYF
TRBD2 TRBJ2-1 many TRBV6-5 15 TGTGCCAGCAGTTACGGGACTAGCGGGAGTTTTAAGCAGTTCTTC CASSYGTSGSFKQFF
TRBD2 TRBJ2-1 few TRBV7-2 15 TGTGCCAGCAGCTTGGCTAGCGGCCCCTACAATGAGCAGTTCTTC CASSLASGPYNEQFF
TRBD1 TRBJ2-7 many TRBV5-6 13 TGTGCCAGCAGCACAGGGGGGAACTACGAGCAGTACTTC CASSTGGNYEQYF
. TRBJ2-7 . TRBV7-2 14 TGTGCCAGCAGCCTCCGGGGACTGCTCGGGGAGCAGTACTTC CASSLRGLLGEQYF
. TRBJ2-5 . TRBV7-2 12 TGTGCCAGCAGCGTTTCTCGGACAGACCAGTACTTC CASSVSRTDQYF
. TRBJ1-2 . TRBV6-1 14 TGTGCCAGCAGGCTTCAGGGGCCAAACTATGGCTACACCTTC CASRLQGPNYGYTF